This T cell receptor beta chain originates from a study of shared clonotypes between healthy human individuals. This CDR3 contains 15 residues. Looked up from germline, CDR1 is LNHNV and CDR2 is YYDKDF (reference sequence). V was cut by 0 bases and J by 4 bases, with 10 bases left in between. TCRdb's table, derived via immunoSEQ multiplex PCR, lists solely in-frame clones and lacks some. The sample holds approximately 320,000 clones, roughly 84% seen once. The sequence came from a man aged 18 to 29 in good health. The sample was memory CD8+ T cells sorted from blood. The subset was: CD45RO+ cells pooled with CCR7-negative TemRA cells. This chain links TRBV15 with TRBJ1-3; D is undetermined. Here the CDR3 DNA reads TGTGCCACCAGCAGAGATCGGAATCTCGGAAACACCATATATTTT. Protein sequence: CATSRDRNLGNTIYF.